These T cell receptor beta chains were read from a single sample in a study of T cells in localized non-small cell lung cancer. The assay was immunoSEQ multiplex PCR, and TCRdb's table has in-frame clones only and misses some. The sample records approximately 26,000 clones, 82% being singletons. The starting material was peripheral blood, obtained before any cancer treatment. These receptors were obtained from a woman aged 35-70 years with stage I lung adenocarcinoma. The conserved cysteine and the conserved F or W are not part of the CDR3 here. Clone size appears in some rows only: once, few, many, or a class for an expanded clone.

j_gene	v_gene	abundance	CDR3aa
TRBJ2-7	TRBV27	-	ASSLRVSYEQY
TRBJ2-2	TRBV2	-	ASSASGRAGELF
TRBJ2-7	TRBV7-6	-	ASSLDRGGGYEQY
TRBJ2-7	TRBV5-1	few	ASSSGGDYEQY
TRBJ1-4	TRBV7-2	-	ASSRTGGVNEKLF
TRBJ1-1	TRBV12-5	-	ASELQNTEAF
TRBJ1-3	TRBV9	-	ASSERDRPNSGNTIY
TRBJ1-2	TRBV15	-	ATSRDSSGYT
TRBJ2-1	TRBV18	once	ASSPAGLAGGRLDEQF
TRBJ1-5	TRBV5-1	medium-sized	ASSLEGRPLEPQH
TRBJ2-5	TRBV7-2	-	ASSSQGGQETQY
TRBJ2-3	TRBV18	few	ASSPSFVGHGTDTQY
TRBJ2-7	TRBV7-6	-	ASSLQGGREQY
TRBJ1-5	TRBV21-1	-	ASRLELATWHHQPQH
TRBJ2-5	TRBV5-6	-	ASSFGPGEAQY
TRBJ2-2	TRBV10-1	-	ASSRQGSTGELF
TRBJ2-1	TRBV9	-	ASSAGVAGGTDEQF
TRBJ1-1	TRBV30	-	AWVPLGLFEAF
TRBJ2-3	TRBV6-5	-	ASSYRRGAGTDTQY
TRBJ2-5	TRBV11-2	-	ASSLVRGSFGTQY
TRBJ2-1	TRBV7-9	-	ASSRSAVTSEQF
TRBJ1-6	TRBV6-5	once	ASSLAGVSPLH
TRBJ2-3	TRBV7-8	-	ASSISPPTSADTDTQY
TRBJ2-1	TRBV7-2	-	ASRHRDRGQEQF
TRBJ2-1	TRBV18	few	ASSPPTGRNEQF
TRBJ2-1	TRBV5-3	-	ARSQRSGVIYNEQF
TRBJ1-6	TRBV5-1	-	ASSLRDRAGSPLH
TRBJ1-2	TRBV7-8	-	ASSLEGNGYT
TRBJ1-1	TRBV6-5	-	ATHGTGGTEAF